What follows are 5 T cell receptor beta chains derived from one specimen sequenced in a study of T cells in Graves' hyperthyroidism and ophthalmopathy. Amplified regions were TCR beta CDR3 sequences from RNA transcripts. An initial round of RT-PCR targeting the TCR CDR3 relied on the HTBI primer set. TCRdb reprocessed the multiplex PCR reads via MiXCR and lists one record per CDR3 protein. The sample shows 450,000 to 700,000 distinct CDR3 sequences, about 43% of them seen only once. Material for sequencing was peripheral blood or thyroid tissue (not recorded which). All receptors derive from a woman between 18 and 29 years old with Graves' hyperthyroidism.

This clonotype was observed many times. The V call is TRBV20-1, the J call TRBJ1-5, with unresolved D. Germline V gives CDR1 DFQATT, CDR2 SNEGSKA (reference sequence). The germline V and J ends were trimmed by 0 bases and 4 bases, with 10 bases remaining between them. The CDR3 extends over 14 amino acids. The CDR3 spells CSARDGPLNQPQHF. The CDR3 coding sequence is TGCAGTGCTAGAGATGGGCCTCTGAATCAGCCCCAGCATTTT.

This clonotype was found many times. The gene calls are TRBV6-2 or TRBV6-3 and TRBJ2-7; 9 bases match TRBD1. Germline V lookup: CDR1 MNHEY, CDR2 SVGEGT. V lost 6 bases to trimming and J lost 10 bases; unmatched junction nucleotides: 13. The length of the CDR3 is 14 residues. The DNA for the CDR3 is TGTGCCAGCAGCCCACAGGGGGCTACTTTCGGTCAGTACTTC. Translated: CASSPQGATFGQYF.

The sample holds a few counts of this clonotype. J is TRBJ1-1 and V is TRBV27; 8 bases are shared with TRBD1. CDR3 length equals 16 residues. The J segment lost 0 bases and the V segment lost 2 bases, leaving 5 bases of the junction unmatched. CDR1 and CDR2 from the germline V gene are MNHEY and SMNVEV (reference sequence). CDR3 region: CASSLEAGGLNTEAFF. For the CDR3, the DNA is TGTGCCAGCAGTTTAGAGGCAGGGGGCTTGAACACTGAAGCTTTCTTT.

This clonotype was recorded many times. J is TRBJ1-1 and V is TRBV29-1; D is possibly TRBD1 (6 bases). The CDR3 has 13 amino acids. Germline V lookup: CDR1 SQVTM, CDR2 ANQGSEA. With 4 bases removed from V and 8 bases from J, the gap between germline ends came to 17 bases. CDR3 in amino acids: CSVGPPPTGEAFF. CDR3 bases: TGCAGCGTTGGACCCCCCCCCACAGGGGAAGCTTTCTTT.

J is TRBJ2-1 and V is TRBV24-1; D not resolved. The V end was cut by 5 bases, the J end by 6 bases, with 16 bases between. The CDR3 covers 15 residues. The germline gives CDR1 KGHDR, CDR2 SFDVKD. The CDR3 region is CATSVSDGWGNEQFF. The CDR3 DNA sequence: TGTGCCACCAGTGTCTCAGATGGGTGGGGCAATGAGCAGTTCTTC.